Listed here are 29 T cell receptor beta chains from one sample, sequenced in a study of cytomegalovirus exposure and HLA in healthy donors. The PCR contained 60 Vbeta and 13 Jbeta primers. Measured with immunoSEQ multiplex PCR; TCRdb has only the in-frame clones, and not every one. The sample yields 150,000 to 200,000 clones, about 74% seen once. The sample taken for sequencing was PBMCs. The origin of the receptors is a male donor in good health and CMV-seronegative.

This clone was recorded a few times. The chain uses TRBV11-3 and TRBJ1-1; no reliable D call. The CDR3 extends over 13 amino acids. Trimming took off 5 bases at V and 4 bases at J, with 11 bases between the two ends. Germline assignment: CDR1 SGHNT and CDR2 YENEEA. The chain's CDR3 is CASSRRRGTEAFF. Here the CDR3 DNA reads TGTGCCAGCAGCAGACGACGCGGCACTGAAGCTTTCTTT.

V is TRBV9 and J is TRBJ1-2; maybe TRBD1 (5 bases). Trimming pared 4 bases from V and 6 bases from J, leaving 10 bases between. This CDR3 has 12 amino acids. Germline V gene lookup returns CDR1 SGDLS and CDR2 YYNGEE. The CDR3 reads CASSSGKNGYTF. The CDR3 nucleotides read TGTGCCAGCAGCTCAGGGAAAAATGGCTACACCTTC.

The rearrangement uses TRBV18 and TRBJ1-2; D perhaps matches TRBD1 (5 bases). The germline V gene encodes CDR1 KGHSH and CDR2 LQKENI. With 0 bases removed from V and 4 bases from J, the gap between germline ends came to 18 bases. The CDR3 loop spans 17 amino acids. The CDR3 here is CASSPPGQGGSGYGYTF. The CDR3 bases are TGTGCCAGCTCACCACCGGGGCAGGGAGGGAGCGGCTATGGCTACACCTTC.

The chain uses TRBV27 and TRBJ1-5; possibly TRBD1 for D (5 bases). Germline V CDR1 and CDR2: MNHEY, SMNVEV (reference sequence). CDR3 length equals 16 residues. Trimming took off 6 bases at V and 5 bases at J, with 20 bases between the two ends. CDR3 residues: CASRPLLGEGYQPQHF. The DNA of the CDR3 is TGTGCCAGCAGACCACTTCTTGGGGAGGGGTATCAGCCCCAGCATTTT.

This sequence joins TRBV7-2 and TRBJ2-5; 12 positions match TRBD2. The CDR3 has 17 amino acids. V lost 5 bases and J lost 5; bases outside the gene matches: 12. CDR1 and CDR2 from the germline V gene are SGHTA and FQGNSA. The CDR3 bases are TGTGCCAGCAGCCAACACTCTCTAGCGGGAGGGCGGGAGACCCAGTACTTC. As protein: CASSQHSLAGGRETQYF.

In the case of this clone: At one boundary the junction diverges from the germline segment, which might be a read error. The V gene is TRBV7-9, the J gene TRBJ1-1, with 9 bases lining up with TRBD1. Germline V gives CDR1 SEHNR, CDR2 FQNEAQ (reference sequence). The CDR3 runs to 18 residues. CDR3 region: CSSSRLTLQGARNTEAFF. CDR3 in DNA: TGTTCCAGCAGCCGACTTACCCTACAGGGGGCGCGTAACACTGAAGCTTTCTTT.

V is TRBV28 and J is TRBJ2-6; D unclear. V gave up 5 bases and J gave up 0 bases, with 5 bases separating them. The V gene's germline CDR1 is MDHEN and CDR2 SYDVKM. The CDR3 has 14 residues. CDR3 nucleotide sequence: TGTGCCAGCAGTAGCACCTCTGGGGCCAACGTCCTGACTTTC. Protein product: CASSSTSGANVLTF.

This chain connects TRBV7-9 to TRBJ2-6; D is uncertain. The CDR3 covers 16 residues. Deletions cut 5 bases from V and 0 bases from J, with 11 bases between. In germline, CDR1 is SEHNR, CDR2 FQNEAQ (reference sequence). The CDR3 loop reads CASSHSSVSGANVLTF. DNA of the CDR3: TGTGCCAGCAGCCACAGCTCGGTCTCTGGGGCCAACGTCCTGACTTTC. Supplemented by reference TRBV7-9 and TRBJ2-6, the full variable domain reads DTGVSQNPRHKITKRGQNVTFRCDPISEHNRLYWYRQTLGQGPEFLTYFQNEAQLEKSRLLSDRFSAERPKGSFSTLEIQRTEQGDSAMYLCASSHSSVSGANVLTFGAGSRLTVL.

The chain joins TRBV28 to TRBJ2-2; 8 nucleotides agree with TRBD1. The V and J ends lost 6 bases and 4 bases, in that order; junction bases with no gene match: 7. The CDR3 runs 15 residues. CDR1 is MDHEN and CDR2 is SYDVKM in the germline V gene. CDR3 region: CASRGPTGVTGELFF. CDR3 in DNA: TGTGCCAGCAGGGGGCCGACAGGGGTCACCGGGGAGCTGTTTTTT.

V usage is TRBV19 and J usage is TRBJ2-3; 11 bases agree with TRBD2. The CDR3 length is 16 residues. Germline V gives CDR1 LNHDA, CDR2 SQIVND (reference sequence). The junction had 12 bases not matched to a gene; V was cut back by 5 bases and J by 8 bases. Here the CDR3 reads CASSSLAGGVQGTQYF. In DNA form, the CDR3 reads TGTGCCAGTAGTTCCTTAGCGGGGGGGGTTCAAGGTACGCAGTATTTT.

The CDR3 DNA reads as TGTGCCAGCAGTCCCGACACACTCTATGGCTACACCTTC. It is translated as CASSPDTLYGYTF. The chain carries TRBV2 and TRBJ1-2, with unresolved D. V was clipped by 5 bases and J by 4 bases, with 11 bases between them. CDR1 is SNHLY, CDR2 FYNNEI, per germline. This CDR3 region has 13 residues.

The chain combines TRBV5-1 with TRBJ2-2, with D perhaps TRBD2 (6 bases). The CDR3 consists of 18 residues. The V gene's germline CDR1 is SGHRS and CDR2 YFSETQ. Trimming took off 4 bases at V and 2 bases at J, with 21 bases between the two ends. Written as DNA, the CDR3 is TGCGCCAGCAGCCCGGGGGATTTTGCGGACCTTAACACCGGGGAGCTGTTTTTT. Amino acids: CASSPGDFADLNTGELFF.

This clone was seen once. The chain has TRBV19 and TRBJ2-2; 9 bases agree with TRBD1. CDR3 length: 16 residues. Germline CDR1 LNHDA, CDR2 SQIVND (reference sequence). Unmatched junction bases numbered 4, after V lost 1 base and J lost 4 bases. The CDR3 spells CASSIVTGGRTGELFF. In DNA form, the CDR3 reads TGTGCCAGTAGTATAGTGACAGGGGGTCGCACCGGGGAGCTGTTTTTT.

In DNA form, the CDR3 reads TGTGCCAGTAGTATAGCCCCCCACTACGAGCAGTACTTC. Amino acids: CASSIAPHYEQYF. The V and J genes are TRBV19 and TRBJ2-7, with D unclear. CDR1 is LNHDA and CDR2 is SQIVND in the germline V gene (reference sequence). V lost 1 base and J lost 3, with 7 bases in between. The CDR3 extends over 13 amino acids.

The chain carries TRBV10-3 and TRBJ2-7, with TRBD1 matching over 9 bases. Germline assignment: CDR1 ENHRY and CDR2 SYGVKD. The V and J ends lost 1 base and 6 bases, in that order; junction bases with no gene match: 4. The CDR3 has 14 amino acids. The CDR3 nucleotides read TGTGCCATCAGTGAGTTTGGACAGGGGAGCGAGCAGTACTTC. Its protein product is CAISEFGQGSEQYF.

The V call is TRBV6-5, the J call TRBJ1-2; the D gene is possibly TRBD1 (5 bases). Trimming pared 6 bases from V and 4 bases from J, leaving 12 bases between. The germline CDR1 and CDR2 sequences are MNHEY and SVGAGI. The CDR3 has 13 residues. This CDR3 reads CASSPSGAYGYTF. DNA for the CDR3: TGTGCCAGCAGCCCTAGCGGGGCCTATGGCTACACCTTC.

This chain uses TRBV6-1 with TRBJ2-7; TRBD1 agrees at 9 bases. CDR3 length: 14 residues. Trimming took 6 bases from V and 1 from J; bases not matched to a gene: 4. The germline V gene encodes CDR1 MNHNS and CDR2 SASEGT. The CDR3 region has the DNA TGTGCCAGCAGCGGACAGGGGTGGTCCTACGAGCAGTACTTC. This gives the protein CASSGQGWSYEQYF.

V is TRBV9 and J is TRBJ2-2, with 9 positions matching TRBD1. V dropped 3 bases and J dropped 4; count of bases not matched to a gene: 10. CDR1 is SGDLS, CDR2 YYNGEE, per germline. CDR3 length equals 17 residues. Here the CDR3 reads CASSARAGQGLTGELFF. In DNA, the CDR3 is TGTGCCAGCAGCGCCCGGGCGGGACAGGGTCTCACCGGGGAGCTGTTTTTT. Variable domain in full (rest from reference TRBV9 and TRBJ2-2): DSGVTQTPKHLITATGQRVTLRCSPRSGDLSVYWYQQSLDQGLQFLIQYYNGEERAKGNILERFSAQQFPDLHSELNLSSLELGDSALYFCASSARAGQGLTGELFFGEGSRLTVL.

The V call is TRBV7-2, the J call TRBJ2-7; maybe TRBD2 (6 bases). V lost 5 bases and J lost 5, with 19 bases in between. The CDR3 extends over 15 amino acids. Germline assignment: CDR1 SGHTA and CDR2 FQGNSA. The CDR3 sequence: CASSHPEGALHEQYF. CDR3 in DNA: TGTGCCAGCAGCCACCCGGAGGGAGCCCTTCACGAGCAGTACTTC.

The V gene is TRBV28, the J gene TRBJ1-1, with D possibly matching TRBD1 (5 bases). V lost 8 bases to trimming and J lost 0 bases, with 16 bases between them. The CDR3 extends over 15 amino acids. Germline assignment: CDR1 MDHEN and CDR2 SYDVKM. CDR3 in DNA: TGTGCCAGCTCATTGGTTGGGGCGATGAACACTGAAGCTTTCTTT. Amino acid sequence: CASSLVGAMNTEAFF.

This clone was seen once. The chain is built from TRBV15 and TRBJ1-2; weak D call: TRBD1 (6 bases). Germline loops: CDR1 LNHNV, CDR2 YYDKDF (reference sequence). Deletions cut 0 bases from V and 3 bases from J, with 20 bases between. The CDR3 extends over 18 amino acids. The chain's CDR3 is CATSRDRGSTPSHYGYTF. The CDR3 DNA is TGTGCCACCAGCAGAGACAGGGGCAGTACCCCTTCTCACTATGGCTACACCTTC.

The sample holds one count of this clone. This chain uses TRBV7-3 with TRBJ2-3, with no clear D. The ends were cut back, 4 bases at V and 3 bases at J, with 8 bases in the middle. There are 13 residues in the CDR3. Germline V gene data show CDR1 as SGHTA and CDR2 as FQGTGA. CDR3 sequence: CASSSRLTDTQYF. As DNA, the CDR3 is TGTGCCAGCAGCTCGCGTTTGACAGATACGCAGTATTTT.

V usage is TRBV9 and J usage is TRBJ2-5, with D maybe TRBD2 (6 bases). Trimming cost V 3 bases and J 8 bases, with 8 bases left between them. In germline, CDR1 is SGDLS, CDR2 YYNGEE. The CDR3 contains 11 residues. Here the CDR3 DNA reads TGTGCCAGCAGCGGAGGGACTACCCAGTACTTC. Amino acids: CASSGGTTQYF.

The rearrangement uses TRBV18 and TRBJ2-4; 7 nucleotides align to TRBD1. Per germline, CDR1 KGHSH and CDR2 LQKENI. The CDR3 has 15 residues. V was clipped by 3 bases and J by 4 bases; unmatched bases: 6. CDR3 protein: CASSPATGQKNIQYF. As DNA, the CDR3 is TGTGCCAGCTCACCGGCGACGGGACAGAAAAACATTCAGTACTTC.

The gene calls are TRBV29-1 and TRBJ1-1, with no clear D. Trimming took off 7 bases at V and 4 bases at J, with 13 bases between the two ends. Germline V lookup: CDR1 SQVTM, CDR2 ANQGSEA. The CDR3 extends over 12 amino acids. Here the CDR3 reads CSAFRGGTEAFF. The CDR3 DNA sequence: TGCAGCGCGTTTCGGGGAGGCACTGAAGCTTTCTTT.

CDR3 residues: CASSFHTTGLRTEAFF. In DNA form, the CDR3 reads TGTGCCAGCAGCTTTCACACGACAGGGCTGAGGACTGAAGCTTTCTTT. The chain is built from TRBV11-2 and TRBJ1-1; the match to TRBD1 covers 7 bases. The CDR3 extends over 16 amino acids. CDR1 and CDR2 from the germline V gene are SGHAT and FQNNGV. The trim removed 3 bases at V and 5 bases at J, leaving 12 bases unmatched.

The chain carries TRBV10-3 and TRBJ2-7; D is perhaps TRBD2 (6 bases). This CDR3 has 14 residues. Per germline, CDR1 ENHRY and CDR2 SYGVKD. Trimming cost V 1 base and J 1 base, with 8 bases left between them. The CDR3 DNA follows: TGTGCCATCAGTGAGTATCGGGGGTCCTACGAGCAGTACTTC. It codes for CAISEYRGSYEQYF.

J is TRBJ1-1 and V is TRBV6-5, with no clear D. The germline V and J ends were trimmed by 6 bases and 0 bases, with 11 bases remaining between them. The CDR3 has 14 residues. The germline CDR1 and CDR2 sequences are MNHEY and SVGAGI. CDR3 bases: TGTGCCAGCAGCCGAGCGGGGATGAACACTGAAGCTTTCTTT. This gives the protein CASSRAGMNTEAFF.

The chain couples TRBV6-5 to TRBJ2-2; D unresolved. V shed 5 bases and J shed 2 bases, with 3 bases lying between them. Germline values: CDR1 MNHEY, CDR2 SVGAGI. The CDR3 runs to 12 residues. CDR3 loop: CASSQNTGELFF. The CDR3 coding sequence is TGTGCCAGCAGTCAAAACACCGGGGAGCTGTTTTTT.